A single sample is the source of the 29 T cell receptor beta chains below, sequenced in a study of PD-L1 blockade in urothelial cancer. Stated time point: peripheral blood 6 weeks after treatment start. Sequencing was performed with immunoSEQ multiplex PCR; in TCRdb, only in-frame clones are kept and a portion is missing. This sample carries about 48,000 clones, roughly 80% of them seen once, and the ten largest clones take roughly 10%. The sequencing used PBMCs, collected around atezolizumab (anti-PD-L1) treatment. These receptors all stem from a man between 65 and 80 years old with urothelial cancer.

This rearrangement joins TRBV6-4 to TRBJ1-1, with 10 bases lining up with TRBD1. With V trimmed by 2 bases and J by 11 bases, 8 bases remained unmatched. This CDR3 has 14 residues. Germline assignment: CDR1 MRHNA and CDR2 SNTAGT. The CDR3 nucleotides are TGTGCCAGCAGTGACCGGGACAGGGGTTCAGGGGCTTTCTTT. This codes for CASSDRDRGSGAFF.

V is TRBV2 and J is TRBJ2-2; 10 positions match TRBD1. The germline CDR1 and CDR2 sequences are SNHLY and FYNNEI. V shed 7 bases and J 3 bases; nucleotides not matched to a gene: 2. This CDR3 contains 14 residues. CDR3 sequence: CASKDRGDTGELFF. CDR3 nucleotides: TGTGCCAGCAAGGACAGGGGGGACACCGGGGAGCTGTTTTTT.

CDR3 loop: CASSVVGGRTGEQYF. The CDR3 DNA sequence: TGTGCCAGCAGCGTAGTGGGTGGGAGAACGGGCGAGCAGTACTTC. The chain combines TRBV9 with TRBJ2-7; D may be TRBD2 (5 bases). Trimming shortened V by 0 bases and J by 6 bases, and 16 bases separated the two germline ends. There are 15 residues in the CDR3. Germline CDR1 SGDLS, CDR2 YYNGEE.

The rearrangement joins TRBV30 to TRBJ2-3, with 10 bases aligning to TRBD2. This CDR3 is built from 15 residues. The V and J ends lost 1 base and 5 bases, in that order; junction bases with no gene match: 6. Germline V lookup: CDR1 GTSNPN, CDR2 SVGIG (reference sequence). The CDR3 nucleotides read TGTGCCTGGAGTGCGGCGGTAGCGGGAGGAGATACGCAGTATTTT. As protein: CAWSAAVAGGDTQYF. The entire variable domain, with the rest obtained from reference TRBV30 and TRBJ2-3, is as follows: SQTIHQWPATLVQPVGSPLSLECTVEGTSNPNLYWYRQAAGRGLQLLFYSVGIGQISSEVPQNLSASRPQDRQFILSSKKLLLSDSGFYLCAWSAAVAGGDTQYFGPGTRLTVL.

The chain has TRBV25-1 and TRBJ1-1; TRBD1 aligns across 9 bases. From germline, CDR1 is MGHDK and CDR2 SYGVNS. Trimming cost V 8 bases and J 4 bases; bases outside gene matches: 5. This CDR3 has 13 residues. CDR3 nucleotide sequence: TGTGCCAGCCAACAGGGGGCAGTCACTGAAGCTTTCTTT. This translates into CASQQGAVTEAFF.

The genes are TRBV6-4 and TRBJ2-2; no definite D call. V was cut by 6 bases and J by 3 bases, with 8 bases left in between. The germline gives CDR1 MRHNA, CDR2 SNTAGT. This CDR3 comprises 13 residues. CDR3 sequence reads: CASRKPDTGELFF. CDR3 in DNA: TGTGCCAGCAGAAAACCAGACACCGGGGAGCTGTTTTTT.

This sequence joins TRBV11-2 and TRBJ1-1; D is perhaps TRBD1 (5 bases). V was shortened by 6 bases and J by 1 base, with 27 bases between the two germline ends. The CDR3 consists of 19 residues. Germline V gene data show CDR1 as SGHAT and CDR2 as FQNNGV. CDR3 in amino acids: CASRDLGIKGFRRNTEAFF. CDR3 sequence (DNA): TGTGCCAGCAGGGATCTGGGCATAAAGGGGTTCAGGAGGAACACTGAAGCTTTCTTT.

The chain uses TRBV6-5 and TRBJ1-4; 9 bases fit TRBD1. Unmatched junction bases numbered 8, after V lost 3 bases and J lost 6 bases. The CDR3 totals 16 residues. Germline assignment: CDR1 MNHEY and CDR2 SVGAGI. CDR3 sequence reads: CASSYTRDRADEKLFF. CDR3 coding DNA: TGTGCCAGCAGTTATACCCGGGACAGGGCAGATGAAAAACTGTTTTTT.

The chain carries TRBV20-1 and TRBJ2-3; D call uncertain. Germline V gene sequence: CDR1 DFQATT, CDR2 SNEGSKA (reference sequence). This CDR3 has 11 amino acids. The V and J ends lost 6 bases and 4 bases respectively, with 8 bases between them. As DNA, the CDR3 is TGCAGTGCCCAGCGAGCAGATACGCAGTATTTT. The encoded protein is CSAQRADTQYF.

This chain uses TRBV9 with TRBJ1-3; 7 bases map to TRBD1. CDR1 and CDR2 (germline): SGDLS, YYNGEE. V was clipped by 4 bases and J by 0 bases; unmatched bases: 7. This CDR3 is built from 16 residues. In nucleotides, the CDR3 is TGTGCCAGCAGCTCCAGGGGGTCGTTCTCTGGAAACACCATATATTTT. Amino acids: CASSSRGSFSGNTIYF. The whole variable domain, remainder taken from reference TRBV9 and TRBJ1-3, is DSGVTQTPKHLITATGQRVTLRCSPRSGDLSVYWYQQSLDQGLQFLIQYYNGEERAKGNILERFSAQQFPDLHSELNLSSLELGDSALYFCASSSRGSFSGNTIYFGEGSWLTVV.

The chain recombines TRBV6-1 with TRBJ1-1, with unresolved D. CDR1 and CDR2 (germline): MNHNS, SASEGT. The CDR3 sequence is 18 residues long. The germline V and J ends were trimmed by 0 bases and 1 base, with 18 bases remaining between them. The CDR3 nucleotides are TGTGCCAGCAGTGAAGCGCTTCTTAGCAGATTAAAGAACACTGAAGCTTTCTTT. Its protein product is CASSEALLSRLKNTEAFF.

CDR3 in DNA: TGCGCCAGCAGCCCAAGGACTAGCGGCACAGATACGCAGTATTTT. Its translation: CASSPRTSGTDTQYF. The chain joins TRBV5-1 to TRBJ2-3, with 9 bases that match TRBD2. CDR1 and CDR2 (germline): SGHRS, YFSETQ. This CDR3 comprises 15 residues. Trimming took 4 bases from V and 1 from J; bases not matched to a gene: 4.

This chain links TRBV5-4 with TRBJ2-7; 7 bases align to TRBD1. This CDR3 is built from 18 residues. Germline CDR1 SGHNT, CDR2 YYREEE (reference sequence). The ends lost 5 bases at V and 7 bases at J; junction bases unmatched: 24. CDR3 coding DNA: TGTGCCAGCAGGCGGCCGGGACAGAAGCGTCCTGAGGGAATTGAGCAGTACTTC. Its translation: CASRRPGQKRPEGIEQYF. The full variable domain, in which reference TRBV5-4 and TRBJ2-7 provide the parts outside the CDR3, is ETGVTQSPTHLIKTRGQQVTLRCSSQSGHNTVSWYQQALGQGPQFIFQYYREEENGRGNFPPRFSGLQFPNYSSELNVNALELDDSALYLCASRRPGQKRPEGIEQYFGPGTRLTVT.

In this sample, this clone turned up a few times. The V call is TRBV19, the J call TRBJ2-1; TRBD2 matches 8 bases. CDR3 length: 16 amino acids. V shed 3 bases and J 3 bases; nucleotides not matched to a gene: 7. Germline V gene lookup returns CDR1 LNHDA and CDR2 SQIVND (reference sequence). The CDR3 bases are TGTGCCAGTAGTATCCGGCCGGGGACTAGCTACAATGAGCAGTTCTTC. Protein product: CASSIRPGTSYNEQFF.

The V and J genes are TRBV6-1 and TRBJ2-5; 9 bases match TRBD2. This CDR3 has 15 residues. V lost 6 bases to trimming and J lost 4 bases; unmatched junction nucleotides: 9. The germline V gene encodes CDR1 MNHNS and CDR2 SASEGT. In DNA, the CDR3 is TGTGCCAGCAGGAAGGTTGGCGGGAGGGCAGAGACCCAGTACTTC. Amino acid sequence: CASRKVGGRAETQYF.

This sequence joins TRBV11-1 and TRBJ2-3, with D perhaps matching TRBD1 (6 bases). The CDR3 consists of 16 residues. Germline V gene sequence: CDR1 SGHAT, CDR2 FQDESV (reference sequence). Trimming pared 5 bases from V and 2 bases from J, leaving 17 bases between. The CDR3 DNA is TGTGCCAGCAGCCCGCGAGGGGGTGGCTTCACAGATACGCAGTATTTT. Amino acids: CASSPRGGGFTDTQYF.

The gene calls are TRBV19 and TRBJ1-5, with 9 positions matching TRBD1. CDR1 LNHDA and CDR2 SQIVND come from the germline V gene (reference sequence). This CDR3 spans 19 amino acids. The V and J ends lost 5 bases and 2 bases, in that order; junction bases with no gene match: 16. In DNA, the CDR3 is TGTGCCAGTAGTCCTCGACCGGGACAGGGAGGAGGTGGCAATCAGCCCCAGCATTTT. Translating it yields CASSPRPGQGGGGNQPQHF.

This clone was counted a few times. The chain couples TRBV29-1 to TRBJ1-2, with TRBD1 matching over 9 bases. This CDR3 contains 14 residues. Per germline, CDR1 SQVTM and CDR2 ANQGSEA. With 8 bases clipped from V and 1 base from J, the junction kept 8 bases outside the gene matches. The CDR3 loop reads CSTAGTGNNYGYTF. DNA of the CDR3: TGCAGCACAGCCGGGACAGGGAATAACTATGGCTACACCTTC.

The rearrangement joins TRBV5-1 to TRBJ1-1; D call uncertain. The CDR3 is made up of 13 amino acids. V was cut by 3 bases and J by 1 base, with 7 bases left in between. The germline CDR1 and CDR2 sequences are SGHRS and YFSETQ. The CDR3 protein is CASSSPGNTEAFF. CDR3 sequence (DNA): TGCGCCAGCAGCTCTCCGGGGAACACTGAAGCTTTCTTT.

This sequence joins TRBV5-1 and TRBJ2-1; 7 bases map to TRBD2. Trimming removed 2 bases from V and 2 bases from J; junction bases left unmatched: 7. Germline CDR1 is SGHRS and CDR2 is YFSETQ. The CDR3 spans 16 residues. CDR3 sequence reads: CASSLLARTPYNEQFF. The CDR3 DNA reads TGCGCCAGCAGCTTACTAGCGAGAACGCCCTACAATGAGCAGTTCTTC.

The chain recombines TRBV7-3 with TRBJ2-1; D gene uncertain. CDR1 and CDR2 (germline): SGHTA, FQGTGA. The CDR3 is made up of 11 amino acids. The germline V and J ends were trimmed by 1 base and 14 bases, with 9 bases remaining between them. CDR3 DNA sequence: TGTGCCAGCAGCTTAAAAACGGAGAAGTTCTTC. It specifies CASSLKTEKFF.

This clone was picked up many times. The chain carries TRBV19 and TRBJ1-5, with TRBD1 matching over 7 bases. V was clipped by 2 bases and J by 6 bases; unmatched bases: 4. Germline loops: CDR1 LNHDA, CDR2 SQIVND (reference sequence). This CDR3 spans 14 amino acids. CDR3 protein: CASSILAGGQPQHF. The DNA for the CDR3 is TGTGCCAGTAGTATACTCGCAGGGGGTCAGCCCCAGCATTTT.

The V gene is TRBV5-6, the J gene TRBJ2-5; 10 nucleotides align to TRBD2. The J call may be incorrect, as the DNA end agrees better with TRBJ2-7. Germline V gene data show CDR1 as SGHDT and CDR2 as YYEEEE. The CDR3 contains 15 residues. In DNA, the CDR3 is TGTGCCAGCAGCGGCCCACTAGCGGGAAAGTACGAGCAGTACTTC. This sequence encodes CASSGPLAGKYEQYF.

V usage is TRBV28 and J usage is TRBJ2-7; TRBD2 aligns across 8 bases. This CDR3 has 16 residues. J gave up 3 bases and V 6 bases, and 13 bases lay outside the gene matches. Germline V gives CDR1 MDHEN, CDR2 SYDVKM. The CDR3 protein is CASSPVLVAGNYEQYF. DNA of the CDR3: TGTGCCAGCAGCCCCGTTTTAGTAGCGGGAAACTACGAGCAGTACTTC.

The chain's CDR3 is CAWTPPQLSGNTIYF. Written as DNA, the CDR3 is TGTGCCTGGACCCCGCCGCAACTCTCTGGAAACACCATATATTTT. The chain combines TRBV30 with TRBJ1-3; D call uncertain. The germline V gene has CDR1 GTSNPN and CDR2 SVGIG (reference sequence). CDR3 length: 15 amino acids. The V gene lost 4 bases and the J gene lost 0 bases, with 13 bases spanning the gap.

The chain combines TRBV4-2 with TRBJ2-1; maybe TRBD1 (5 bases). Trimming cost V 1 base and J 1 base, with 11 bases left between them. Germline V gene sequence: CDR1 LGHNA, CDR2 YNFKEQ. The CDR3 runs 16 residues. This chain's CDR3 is CASSQGWGLSYNEQFF. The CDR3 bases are TGTGCCAGCAGCCAAGGATGGGGCCTTTCCTACAATGAGCAGTTCTTC.

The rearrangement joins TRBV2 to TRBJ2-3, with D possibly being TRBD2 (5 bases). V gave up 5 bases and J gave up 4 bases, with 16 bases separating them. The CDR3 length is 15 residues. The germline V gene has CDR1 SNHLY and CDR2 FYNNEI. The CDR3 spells CASSRIGLAADTQYF. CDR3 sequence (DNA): TGTGCCAGCAGTCGGATAGGACTGGCGGCAGATACGCAGTATTTT.

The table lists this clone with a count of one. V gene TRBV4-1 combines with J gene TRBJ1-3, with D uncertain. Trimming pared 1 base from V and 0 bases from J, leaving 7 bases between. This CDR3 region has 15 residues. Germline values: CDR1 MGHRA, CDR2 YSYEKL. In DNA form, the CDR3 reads TGCGCCAGCAGCCAAGCAGTCACCTCTGGAAACACCATATATTTT. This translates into CASSQAVTSGNTIYF.

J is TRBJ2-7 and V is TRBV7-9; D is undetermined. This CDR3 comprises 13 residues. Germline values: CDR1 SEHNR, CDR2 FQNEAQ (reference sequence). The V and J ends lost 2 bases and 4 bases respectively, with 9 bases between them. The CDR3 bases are TGTGCCAGCAGCTTATCCCTAGAGTACGAGCAGTACTTC. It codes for CASSLSLEYEQYF.